Sequencing of this TCR beta chain was carried out in a study of blood T cell repertoires in COVID-19. Study at large: Acute and convalescent COVID-19 specimens originated in the United States, Italy and Spain. From T cells, B-cell-depleted T cells, or PBMCs came the material, which was cDNA or gDNA.

Authors' analysis steps: The authors estimated nucleated cell counts from reference gene primer amplification. The assay was immunoSEQ multiplex PCR, and TCRdb's table has in-frame clones only and misses some. The V and J calls and clone size are taken from that table; D and trimming were inferred from the DNA. In the table there are approximately 350,000 clones, around 83% of which are singletons. Sequencing input: peripheral blood. The TCR comes from a man between 25 and 39 years old with active or convalescent COVID-19.

The CDR3 spells CASSVPLAGGQETQYF. CDR3 nucleotide sequence: TGTGCCAGCAGCGTACCGTTAGCGGGGGGACAAGAGACCCAGTACTTC. The V gene is TRBV9, the J gene TRBJ2-5, with 10 bases lining up with TRBD2. The CDR3 runs to 16 residues. Trimming removed 1 base from V and 2 bases from J; junction bases left unmatched: 5. Looked up from germline, CDR1 is SGDLS and CDR2 is YYNGEE. Variable domain in full (rest from reference TRBV9 and TRBJ2-5): DSGVTQTPKHLITATGQRVTLRCSPRSGDLSVYWYQQSLDQGLQFLIQYYNGEERAKGNILERFSAQQFPDLHSELNLSSLELGDSALYFCASSVPLAGGQETQYFGPGTRLLVL.